This entry concerns a single T cell receptor (beta chain). Its target is unknown. These data belong to a study of immune cell composition in non-small cell lung cancer. The germline V gene encodes CDR1 SGDLS and CDR2 YYNGEE. V was clipped by 4 bases and J by 8 bases; unmatched bases: 10. The CDR3 extends over 15 amino acids. Study results and limitations: In adenocarcinoma, maximal tumour-associated clone frequency tracked TIL tumour reactivity.

Normal lung sampling was at least 3 cm from the tumour, as distant as possible. Template was genomic DNA from frozen, unsorted single-cell suspensions. Sequencing used immunoSEQ multiplex PCR; TCRdb keeps in-frame clones, though not all of them. The profile shows thousands of clones, approximately 74% of them singletons. This sample also appeared in a second study, on CD4 T cells in lung cancer.

Sequencing was performed on non-adjacent lung tissue. This sequence originates from a human donor with non-small cell lung cancer. The chain employs TRBV9 and TRBJ2-1; 9 bases agree with TRBD2. CDR3 nucleotides: TGTGCCAGCAGCTCCCGTAGCGGGAGAGATCATGAGCAGTTCTTC. Translated: CASSSRSGRDHEQFF.